This T cell receptor (beta chain) was sequenced during a study of blood T cell repertoires in COVID-19. About the study: Samples of COVID-19 (acute and convalescent) were obtained from the United States, Italy and Spain.

Method: immunoSEQ multiplex PCR; TCRdb's copy keeps in-frame clones and lacks some. The sample has about 170,000 clones; around four fifths are singletons. Seattle's cohort entered during active infection and was followed longitudinally. The sample holds a few counts of this clone. The source of this sequence is a woman of 80 years or more with COVID-19, enrolled during active disease. Sequencing used peripheral blood.

DNA of the CDR3: TGTGCCAGCAGTGAAGATAGTCGGGAGGGCTACACCTTC. This encodes CASSEDSREGYTF. The V gene is TRBV2, the J gene TRBJ1-2; no definite D call. Trimming removed 1 base at V and 8 bases at J, with 11 bases between. The CDR3 runs to 13 residues. Germline V CDR1 and CDR2: SNHLY, FYNNEI.